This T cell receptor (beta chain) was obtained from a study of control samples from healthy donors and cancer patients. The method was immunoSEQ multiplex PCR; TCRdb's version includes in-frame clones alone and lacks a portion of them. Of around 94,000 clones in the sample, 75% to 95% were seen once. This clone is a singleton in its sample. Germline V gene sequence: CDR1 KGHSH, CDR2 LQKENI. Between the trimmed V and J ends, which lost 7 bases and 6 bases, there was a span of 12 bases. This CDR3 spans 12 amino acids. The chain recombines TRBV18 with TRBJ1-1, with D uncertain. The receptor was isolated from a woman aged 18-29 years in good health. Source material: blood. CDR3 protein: CASWGGSPEAFF. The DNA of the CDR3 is TGTGCCAGCTGGGGAGGGTCCCCTGAAGCTTTCTTT. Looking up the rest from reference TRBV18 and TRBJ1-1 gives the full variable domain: NAGVMQNPRHLVRRRGQEARLRCSPMKGHSHVYWYRQLPEEGLKFMVYLQKENIIDESGMPKERFSAEFPKEGPSILRIQQVVRGDSAAYFCASWGGSPEAFFGQGTRLTVV.